This T cell receptor beta chain was captured in a study of human T cells and chemical hapten exposure. Background on the study: Mostly female patients had alopecia areata, totalis or universalis. From small differences in pooled library volume came most of the variation in per-sample TCR yields.

The CDR3 spans 15 residues. CDR1 LGHNA and CDR2 YNFKEQ come from the germline V gene. Trimming cost V 4 bases and J 5 bases; bases outside gene matches: 7. Time point specified: pre-sensitization, week 0. Specified treatment: therapeutic diphenylcyclopropenone sensitization with weekly scalp DPC. MiXCR, applied by TCRdb to the RACE reads, yields one record per CDR3 protein. The sample has about 180,000 distinct CDR3 sequences; 25% to 35% are singletons. The V and J genes are TRBV4-2 and TRBJ2-2; 7 positions agree with TRBD2. This specimen consisted of whole blood, obtained in connection with sensitization to the hapten diphenylcyclopropenone (DPC). The receptor was derived from a woman under 40 with alopecia areata. Some clones in this sample may be carry-over from other donors' samples. The CDR3 DNA sequence: TGTGCCAGCAGCCTCGGACTAGTAGCAACCGGGGAGCTGTTTTTT. Its protein is CASSLGLVATGELFF.